This TCR beta chain was sequenced during a study of T cell responses to AZD1222 COVID-19 vaccine. Assay: immunoSEQ multiplex PCR; the TCRdb copy retains only in-frame clones and omits some. The sample holds about 160,000 clones, about 91% seen once. This CDR3 region has 12 residues. Germline V lookup: CDR1 SGHDT, CDR2 YYEEEE. Trimming removed 4 bases from V and 9 bases from J, with 11 bases in between. The rearrangement uses TRBV5-6 and TRBJ2-1, with no clear D. The TCR comes from an adult who received the AZD1222 COVID-19 vaccine. Sequenced here: peripheral blood, sampled 28 days after the second AZD1222 dose. In DNA form, the CDR3 reads TGTGCCAGCAGCCGCTACCGAGGTGAGCAGTTCTTC. This translates into CASSRYRGEQFF.